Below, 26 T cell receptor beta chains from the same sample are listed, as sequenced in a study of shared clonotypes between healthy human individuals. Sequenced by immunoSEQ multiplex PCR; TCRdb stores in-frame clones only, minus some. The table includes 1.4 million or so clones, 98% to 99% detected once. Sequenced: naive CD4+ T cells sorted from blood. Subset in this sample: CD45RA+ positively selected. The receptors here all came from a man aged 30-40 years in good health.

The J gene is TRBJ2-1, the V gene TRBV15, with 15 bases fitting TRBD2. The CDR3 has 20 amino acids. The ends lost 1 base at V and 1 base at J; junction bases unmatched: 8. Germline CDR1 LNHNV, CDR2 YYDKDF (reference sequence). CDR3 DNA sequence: TGTGCCACCAGCAGAGGAACCGGGACTAGCGGGAGGCAATCCTACAATGAGCAGTTCTTC. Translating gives CATSRGTGTSGRQSYNEQFF.

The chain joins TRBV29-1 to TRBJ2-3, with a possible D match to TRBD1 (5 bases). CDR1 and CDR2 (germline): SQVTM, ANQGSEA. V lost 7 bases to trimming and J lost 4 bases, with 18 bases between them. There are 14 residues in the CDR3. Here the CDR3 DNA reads TGCAGCGCCCAATGGGGCAGGGCCGCAGATACGCAGTATTTT. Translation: CSAQWGRAADTQYF.

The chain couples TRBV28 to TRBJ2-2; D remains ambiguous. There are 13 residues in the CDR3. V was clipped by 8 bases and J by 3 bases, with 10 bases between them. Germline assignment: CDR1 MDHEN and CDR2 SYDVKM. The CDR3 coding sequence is TGTGCCAGCCGTGACTCTGACACCGGGGAGCTGTTTTTT. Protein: CASRDSDTGELFF.

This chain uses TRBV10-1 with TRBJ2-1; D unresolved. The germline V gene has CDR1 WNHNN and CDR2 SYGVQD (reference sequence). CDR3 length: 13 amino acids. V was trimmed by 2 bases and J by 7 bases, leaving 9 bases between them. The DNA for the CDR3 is TGCGCCAGCAGTGAGGACCTACTTAATGAGCAGTTCTTC. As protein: CASSEDLLNEQFF.

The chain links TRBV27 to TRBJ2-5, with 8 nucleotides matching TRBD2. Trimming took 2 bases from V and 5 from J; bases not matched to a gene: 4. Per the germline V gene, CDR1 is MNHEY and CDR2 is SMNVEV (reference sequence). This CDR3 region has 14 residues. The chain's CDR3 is CASSLTGTRETQYF. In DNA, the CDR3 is TGTGCCAGCAGTTTAACCGGGACTAGGGAGACCCAGTACTTC.

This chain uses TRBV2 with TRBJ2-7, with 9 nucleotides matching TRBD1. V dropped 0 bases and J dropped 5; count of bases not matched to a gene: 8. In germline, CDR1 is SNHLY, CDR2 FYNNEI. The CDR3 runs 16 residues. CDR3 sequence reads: CASSEARDRVLHEQYF. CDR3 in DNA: TGTGCCAGCAGTGAAGCGCGGGACAGGGTTCTCCACGAGCAGTACTTC.

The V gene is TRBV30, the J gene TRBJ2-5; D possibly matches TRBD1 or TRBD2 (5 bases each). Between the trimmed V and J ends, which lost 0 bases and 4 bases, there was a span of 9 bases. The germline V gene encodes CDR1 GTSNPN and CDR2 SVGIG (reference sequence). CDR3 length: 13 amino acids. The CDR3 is CAWSVGAGETQYF. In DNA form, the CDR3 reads TGTGCCTGGAGTGTCGGGGCGGGAGAGACCCAGTACTTC. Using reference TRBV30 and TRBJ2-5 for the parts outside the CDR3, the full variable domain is SQTIHQWPATLVQPVGSPLSLECTVEGTSNPNLYWYRQAAGRGLQLLFYSVGIGQISSEVPQNLSASRPQDRQFILSSKKLLLSDSGFYLCAWSVGAGETQYFGPGTRLLVL.

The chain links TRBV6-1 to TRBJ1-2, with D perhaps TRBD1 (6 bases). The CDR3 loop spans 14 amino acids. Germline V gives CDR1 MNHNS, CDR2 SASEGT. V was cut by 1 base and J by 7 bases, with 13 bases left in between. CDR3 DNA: TGTGCCAGCAGTGAAGAGGGAGGGGGGAGTGGCTACACCTTC. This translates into CASSEEGGGSGYTF.

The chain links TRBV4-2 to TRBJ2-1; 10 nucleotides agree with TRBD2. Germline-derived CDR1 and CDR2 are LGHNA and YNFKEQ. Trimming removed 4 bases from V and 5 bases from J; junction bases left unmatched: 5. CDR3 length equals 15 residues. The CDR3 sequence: CASSRSGTSDNEQFF. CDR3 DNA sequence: TGTGCCAGCAGCCGATCCGGGACTAGCGACAATGAGCAGTTCTTC.

Here the CDR3 reads CATSRPGLARFF. CDR3 DNA sequence: TGTGCCACCAGCAGACCGGGACTAGCCCGATTCTTC. The chain combines TRBV15 with TRBJ2-1; 9 bases are shared with TRBD2. The V gene end was trimmed by 2 bases and the J gene end by 16 bases; junction bases not matched to a gene: 6. The CDR3 runs 12 residues. CDR1 and CDR2 from the germline V gene are LNHNV and YYDKDF (reference sequence).

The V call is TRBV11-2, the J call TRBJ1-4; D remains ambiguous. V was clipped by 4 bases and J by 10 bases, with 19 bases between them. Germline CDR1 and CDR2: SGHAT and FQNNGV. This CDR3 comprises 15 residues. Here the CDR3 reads CASSSILDYRRKLFF. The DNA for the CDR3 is TGTGCCAGCAGCTCCATATTGGACTATCGTCGAAAACTGTTTTTT.

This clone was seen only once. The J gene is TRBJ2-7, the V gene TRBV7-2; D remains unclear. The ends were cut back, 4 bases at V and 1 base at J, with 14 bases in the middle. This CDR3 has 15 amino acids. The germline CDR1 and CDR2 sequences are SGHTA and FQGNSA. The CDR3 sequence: CASSSLPSISYEQYF. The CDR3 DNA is TGTGCCAGCAGCTCCTTACCCAGCATATCCTACGAGCAGTACTTC.

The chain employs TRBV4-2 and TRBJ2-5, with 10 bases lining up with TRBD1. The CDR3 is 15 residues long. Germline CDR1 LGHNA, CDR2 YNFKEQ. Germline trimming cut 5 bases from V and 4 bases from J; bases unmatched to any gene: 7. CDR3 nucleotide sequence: TGTGCCAGCAGCGCACGACAGGGGGCAGGAGAGACCCAGTACTTC. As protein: CASSARQGAGETQYF.

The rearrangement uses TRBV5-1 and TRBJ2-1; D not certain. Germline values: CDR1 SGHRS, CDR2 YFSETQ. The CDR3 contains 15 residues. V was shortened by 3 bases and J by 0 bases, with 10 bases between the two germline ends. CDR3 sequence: CASSSTAGSYNEQFF. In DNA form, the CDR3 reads TGCGCCAGCAGCTCGACCGCTGGCTCCTACAATGAGCAGTTCTTC.

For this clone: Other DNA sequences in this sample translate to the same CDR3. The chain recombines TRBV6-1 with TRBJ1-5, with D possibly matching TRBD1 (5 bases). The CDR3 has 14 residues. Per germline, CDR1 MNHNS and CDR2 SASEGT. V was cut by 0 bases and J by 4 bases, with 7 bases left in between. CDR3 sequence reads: CASSEAGGNQPQHF. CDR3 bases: TGTGCCAGCAGTGAAGCCGGGGGGAATCAGCCCCAGCATTTT.

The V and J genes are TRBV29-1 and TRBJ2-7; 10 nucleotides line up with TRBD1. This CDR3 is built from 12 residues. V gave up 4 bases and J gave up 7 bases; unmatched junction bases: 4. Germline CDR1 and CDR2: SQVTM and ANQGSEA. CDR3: CSVGQGANEQYF. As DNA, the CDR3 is TGCAGCGTTGGACAGGGGGCGAATGAGCAGTACTTC.

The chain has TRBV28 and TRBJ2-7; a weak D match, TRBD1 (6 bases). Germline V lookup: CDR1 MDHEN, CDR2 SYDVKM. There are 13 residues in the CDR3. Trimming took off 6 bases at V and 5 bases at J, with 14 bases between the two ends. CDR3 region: CASSTTGSHEQYF. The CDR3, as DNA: TGTGCCAGCAGCACCACAGGGTCCCACGAGCAGTACTTC.

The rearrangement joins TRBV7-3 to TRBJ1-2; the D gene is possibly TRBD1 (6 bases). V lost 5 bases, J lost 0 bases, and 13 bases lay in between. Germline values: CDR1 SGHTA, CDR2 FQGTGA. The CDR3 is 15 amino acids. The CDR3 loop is CASSITGTANYGYTF. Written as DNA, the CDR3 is TGTGCCAGCAGCATTACAGGGACTGCTAACTATGGCTACACCTTC.

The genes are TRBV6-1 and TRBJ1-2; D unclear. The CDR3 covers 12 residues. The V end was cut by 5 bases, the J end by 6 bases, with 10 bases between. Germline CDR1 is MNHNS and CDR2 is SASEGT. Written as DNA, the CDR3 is TGTGCCAGCAGTCCGGAGGTAAATGGCTACACCTTC. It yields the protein CASSPEVNGYTF.

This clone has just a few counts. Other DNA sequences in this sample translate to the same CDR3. CDR3 sequence reads: CASSPGLAGGNEQFF. The CDR3 bases are TGCGCCAGCAGCCCGGGACTAGCGGGAGGCAATGAGCAGTTCTTC. The chain employs TRBV5-1 and TRBJ2-1; the match to TRBD2 covers 15 bases. V gave up 4 bases and J gave up 6 bases; unmatched junction bases: 2. The CDR3 consists of 15 residues. The germline V gene encodes CDR1 SGHRS and CDR2 YFSETQ.

CDR3 nucleotides: TGTGCCAGCAGCTTAGGGTTGTTAGGGGACAAACACACAGATACGCAGTATTTT. Translation: CASSLGLLGDKHTDTQYF. V usage is TRBV7-9 and J usage is TRBJ2-3, with TRBD1 as a possible D gene (6 bases). Trimming shortened V by 1 base and J by 2 bases, and 19 bases separated the two germline ends. Per germline, CDR1 SEHNR and CDR2 FQNEAQ (reference sequence). The CDR3 length is 18 residues.

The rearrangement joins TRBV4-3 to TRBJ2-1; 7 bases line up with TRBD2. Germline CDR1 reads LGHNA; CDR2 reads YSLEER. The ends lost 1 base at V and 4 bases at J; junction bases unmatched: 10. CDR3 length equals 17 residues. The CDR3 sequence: CASSQGTGLDPYNEQFF. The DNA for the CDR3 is TGCGCCAGCAGCCAAGGAACCGGACTAGATCCTTACAATGAGCAGTTCTTC.

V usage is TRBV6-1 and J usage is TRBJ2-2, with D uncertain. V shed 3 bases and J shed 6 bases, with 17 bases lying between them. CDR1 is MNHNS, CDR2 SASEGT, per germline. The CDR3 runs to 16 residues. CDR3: CASSEKVGNSAGELFF. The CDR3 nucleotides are TGTGCCAGCAGTGAGAAGGTTGGAAACTCGGCCGGGGAGCTGTTTTTT.

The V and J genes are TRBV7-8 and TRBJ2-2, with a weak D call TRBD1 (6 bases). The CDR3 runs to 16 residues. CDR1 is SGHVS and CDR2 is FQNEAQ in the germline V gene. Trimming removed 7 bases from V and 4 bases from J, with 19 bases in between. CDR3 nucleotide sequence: TGTGCCAGCACGCCAGGGGCCTCGGTGGGCACCGGGGAGCTGTTTTTT. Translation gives CASTPGASVGTGELFF.

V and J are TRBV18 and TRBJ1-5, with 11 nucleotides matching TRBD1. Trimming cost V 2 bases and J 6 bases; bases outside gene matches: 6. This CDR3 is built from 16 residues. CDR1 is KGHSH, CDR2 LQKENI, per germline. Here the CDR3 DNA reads TGTGCCAGCTCACCAGGGACAGGGGGGACGGGTCAGCCCCAGCATTTT. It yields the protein CASSPGTGGTGQPQHF.

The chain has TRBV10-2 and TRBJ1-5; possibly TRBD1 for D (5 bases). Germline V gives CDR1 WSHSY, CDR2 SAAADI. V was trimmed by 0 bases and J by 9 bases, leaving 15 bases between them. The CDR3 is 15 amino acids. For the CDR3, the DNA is TGCGCCAGCAGTGAGTCGTTGAGGGGCGTATCGCCCCAGCATTTT. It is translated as CASSESLRGVSPQHF.